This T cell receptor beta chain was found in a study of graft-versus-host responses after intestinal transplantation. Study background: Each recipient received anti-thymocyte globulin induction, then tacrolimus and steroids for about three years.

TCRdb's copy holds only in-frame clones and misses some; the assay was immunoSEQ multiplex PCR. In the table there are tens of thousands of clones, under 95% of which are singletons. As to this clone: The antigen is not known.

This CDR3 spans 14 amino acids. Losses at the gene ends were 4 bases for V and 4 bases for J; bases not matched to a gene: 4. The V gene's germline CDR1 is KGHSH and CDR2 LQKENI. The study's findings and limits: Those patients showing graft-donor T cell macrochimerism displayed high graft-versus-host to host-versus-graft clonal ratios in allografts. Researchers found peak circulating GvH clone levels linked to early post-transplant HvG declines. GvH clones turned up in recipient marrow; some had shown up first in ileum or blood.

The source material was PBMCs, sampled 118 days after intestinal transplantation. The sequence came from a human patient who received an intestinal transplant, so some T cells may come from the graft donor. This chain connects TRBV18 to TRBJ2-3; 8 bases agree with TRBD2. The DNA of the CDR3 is TGTGCCAGCTCACAAGGACTAGCATCAGATACGCAGTATTTT. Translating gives CASSQGLASDTQYF.